This T cell receptor (beta chain) is drawn from a study of early T cells in non-severe SARS-CoV-2 infection (dated by TCRdb to about 2021). About the study as a whole: Bulk RNA from unsorted whole blood was used for TCR sequencing, so alpha and beta chains could not be paired.

Paper-wide results and their limitations: Matching against VDJdb was skewed toward anti-spike CD8 responses, likely underestimated virus-specific expansions, and missed private and CD4 specificities.

Including cysteine and phenylalanine, the CDR3 has 17 amino acids. Only the CDR3 part of the read is kept: 51 bases, read in frame from the first base. Per the germline V gene (reference sequence), DFQATT is the CDR1 and SNEGSKA is the CDR2. V lost 3 bases and J lost 8 bases, and the count of bases not matched to a germline gene is 17. This was a case-control study nested in a cohort of healthcare workers in London, UK, who had nasopharyngeal swab PCR tests and blood samples taken every week. Healthcare workers were recruited during the week of the UK lockdown, between 23 and 31 March 2020, and followed weekly for up to roughly 15 weeks. Libraries were prepared through 5' RACE. The instrument given in TCRdb is NextSeq 500. The TCR library protocol attached unique molecular identifiers to individual cDNA molecules to correct for sequencing error and PCR bias. Both TCR alpha and beta chains were sequenced, and tight co-correlation was observed between alpha and beta sequence abundances in each sample. The study's processing was this. Decombinator V4 was used to perform V gene, J gene and CDR3 annotation of TCR sequences. Expanded TCRs were defined as changing significantly between any two time points under a Poisson model with p below 0.0001. TCR abundances were normalised to the total number of TCRs sequenced per sample and expressed as counts per million. MAIT TCRs were defined by TRAV1-2 paired with TRAJ12, TRAJ20 or TRAJ33, and iNKT TCRs by TRAV10 paired with TRAJ18. VDJdb, accessed on 1 November 2021, was searched for TCRs annotated for CMV, EBV and SARS-CoV-2, and TCRs annotated for more than one antigen were excluded. TCRdb reprocessing: public reads trimmed at Q25 with fastp, clones called with MiXCR, in-frame beta chains kept. Identical CDR3 protein sequences are pooled into one entry, listed with their most common genes and DNA. None of the V and J calls come from the authors' own analysis; TCRdb made them. A total of about 60,000 distinct CDR3 sequences appear in this sample, about 11% of them only once. Of the sample, less than 3% falls within the top ten clones.

In this sample, this clonotype turned up many times. What this receptor recognizes is not known. It has no much larger one-base neighbor in the sample; base qualities were not kept. The chain is made from TRBV20-1 and TRBJ1-4; 8 bases in the junction line up with TRBD1. The sequencing used whole blood, collected at baseline. The receptor was isolated from an adult who was a healthcare worker with PCR-confirmed SARS-CoV-2 infection or an uninfected control (not recorded which). The CDR3 protein is CSASPPGQARILEKLFF. The nucleotide sequence reads as follows: TGCAGTGCTAGCCCCCCGGGACAGGCTAGAATTCTAGAAAAACTGTTTTTT.